This T cell receptor (beta chain) is drawn from a study of blood T cell repertoires in COVID-19. Study at large: Samples came from the United States, Italy and Spain, spanning acute and convalescent COVID-19.

Original handling: Amplification with reference gene primers provided the estimates of nucleated cell counts. Libraries were prepared by immunoSEQ multiplex PCR; TCRdb keeps only in-frame clonotypes and omits some of them. V, J and clone size were drawn from that table, and D and trimming were deduced from the DNA. The table lists 200,000 to 250,000 clones, approximately 84% of them singletons. This CDR3 has 19 residues. V dropped 3 bases and J dropped 5; count of bases not matched to a gene: 19. Per the germline V gene, CDR1 is MGHRA and CDR2 is YSYEKL. The Seattle patients, enrolled during active infection, were followed longitudinally. This clone was counted once.

The chain uses TRBV4-1 and TRBJ2-5, with TRBD2 identical over 9 bases. Material for sequencing was peripheral blood. The clonotype comes from a woman older than 75 with COVID-19, enrolled during active disease. This CDR3 reads CASSQSPGSGTSYGETQYF. CDR3 sequence (DNA): TGCGCCAGCAGCCAGAGCCCAGGCTCCGGGACTAGCTATGGGGAGACCCAGTACTTC.